This TCR beta chain was obtained from a study of neurological immune-mediated disorders. This clonotype was detected ten times or more. TCRdb used MiXCR to reprocess the 5' RACE reads, holding one entry per CDR3 protein. The sample yields about 43,000 distinct CDR3 sequences, 10% to 15% seen once. Deletions cut 0 bases from V and 5 bases from J, with 11 bases between. Germline V gives CDR1 SGHKS, CDR2 YYEKEE (reference sequence). CDR3 size: 14 residues. The chain is built from TRBV5-5 and TRBJ2-5; possibly TRBD2 for D (5 bases). The specimen was PBMCs. The TCR was taken from a female donor in good health. The CDR3: CASSLVEGTETQYF. DNA of the CDR3: TGTGCCAGCAGCTTGGTTGAGGGAACGGAGACCCAGTACTTC.